Following are 12 T cell receptor beta chains from one sample sequenced in a study of PD-1 blockade in classical Hodgkin lymphoma. Every patient was affected by relapse after autologous stem cell transplantation, while exposure to brentuximab vedotin was not uniform. Clones were read by immunoSEQ multiplex PCR, and TCRdb kept only the in-frame ones, dropping some. The sample has over 45,000 clones, 73% seen once. This sample comprised peripheral blood mononuclear cells (PBMCs), obtained before the second cycle of nivolumab. The receptors shown here come from a human donor with classical Hodgkin lymphoma.

The V and J genes are TRBV6-5 and TRBJ1-2; no clear D. The V end was cut by 5 bases, the J end by 6 bases, with 13 bases between. The CDR3 covers 13 residues. Looked up from germline, CDR1 is MNHEY and CDR2 is SVGAGI. The CDR3 coding sequence is TGTGCCAGCAGTCCGAGATTAAGGGATGGCTACACCTTC. Amino acids: CASSPRLRDGYTF.

This clone is deemed medium-sized. Other DNA sequences from this sample encode an identical CDR3 as well. The rearrangement links TRBV11-2 to TRBJ2-2; 8 bases fit TRBD2. Germline V CDR1 and CDR2: SGHAT, FQNNGV. J gave up 0 bases and V 1 base, and 4 bases lay outside the gene matches. The CDR3 runs to 17 residues. As DNA, the CDR3 is TGTGCCAGCAGCTTAGTGACTAGCGCCTCGAACACCGGGGAGCTGTTTTTT. Its translation is CASSLVTSASNTGELFF.

This clone has only one observation. The rearrangement uses TRBV7-3 and TRBJ2-5; D is ambiguous. The germline V and J ends were trimmed by 2 bases and 4 bases, with 8 bases remaining between them. The CDR3 covers 13 residues. The germline CDR1 and CDR2 sequences are SGHTA and FQGTGA. The CDR3 loop is CASSLLDRETQYF. As DNA, the CDR3 is TGTGCCAGCAGCTTACTAGATCGAGAGACCCAGTACTTC.

This chain connects TRBV5-1 to TRBJ2-7, with 7 positions matching TRBD1. The CDR3 has 15 residues. The V gene's germline CDR1 is SGHRS and CDR2 YFSETQ. Trimming took 3 bases from V and 0 from J; bases not matched to a gene: 6. The CDR3 DNA follows: TGCGCCAGCAGCTGGACCCGGGACAGCTCCTACGAGCAGTACTTC. Translated: CASSWTRDSSYEQYF.

The chain links TRBV29-1 to TRBJ2-7; a possible D gene is TRBD2 (6 bases). In germline, CDR1 is SQVTM, CDR2 ANQGSEA. Trimming took off 6 bases at V and 7 bases at J, with 16 bases between the two ends. The CDR3 is 12 residues long. The CDR3 sequence is CSVATLGGEQYF. CDR3 DNA sequence: TGCAGCGTCGCGACACTCGGGGGTGAGCAGTACTTC.

This clone was seen a few times. The chain combines TRBV21-1 with TRBJ1-2; the D segment call TRBD1 is taken from the table without a DNA check. TRBV21-1 is described as a pseudogene. This CDR3 has 18 residues. The DNA for the CDR3 is TGTGCCAGCAGCACGTGCTGGGACAGGGGCATGGTGAACTATGGCTACACCTTC. This sequence encodes CASSTCWDRGMVNYGYTF.

V and J are TRBV2 and TRBJ2-7; D assignment may be TRBD1 or TRBD2 (6 bases each). The CDR3 covers 15 residues. V was shortened by 0 bases and J by 0 bases, with 9 bases between the two germline ends. Looked up from germline, CDR1 is SNHLY and CDR2 is FYNNEI. DNA of the CDR3: TGTGCCAGCAGTGAAGCTAGGGGGGCCTCCTACGAGCAGTACTTC. Amino acid sequence: CASSEARGASYEQYF.

V and J are TRBV19 and TRBJ2-1; 9 nucleotides agree with TRBD2. Trimming took 4 bases from V and 3 from J; bases not matched to a gene: 7. The germline CDR1 and CDR2 sequences are LNHDA and SQIVND (reference sequence). This CDR3 spans 16 amino acids. The CDR3 reads CASSRSGRSFYNEQFF. CDR3 coding DNA: TGTGCCAGTAGTAGAAGCGGGAGGAGCTTCTACAATGAGCAGTTCTTC.

The chain carries TRBV27 and TRBJ2-7, with D possibly matching TRBD1 (6 bases). CDR3 length equals 14 residues. V was pared by 5 bases and J by 4 bases, with 15 bases between. Per the germline V gene, CDR1 is MNHEY and CDR2 is SMNVEV (reference sequence). The DNA of the CDR3 is TGTGCCAGCAGTCCACAGGGAATGGATTACGAGCAGTACTTC. Its translation is CASSPQGMDYEQYF.

The V gene is TRBV7-9, the J gene TRBJ2-1; 7 nucleotides agree with TRBD1. Per the germline V gene, CDR1 is SEHNR and CDR2 is FQNEAQ (reference sequence). The CDR3 runs 13 residues. V lost 0 bases to trimming and J lost 9 bases; unmatched junction nucleotides: 2. As DNA, the CDR3 is TGTGCCAGCAGCTTAGCCCCAGGGGGTGAGCAGTTCTTC. Protein product: CASSLAPGGEQFF.

The count of this clone is one. The chain has TRBV5-7 and TRBJ2-7; 9 nucleotides match TRBD2. TRBV5-7 is given ORF status, its function remaining uncertain. This CDR3 contains 17 residues. After removal of 2 bases from V and 6 bases from J, the junction contained 15 bases not matched to a gene. The CDR3 coding sequence is TGTGCCAGCAGCTTCACCCCCCTGGGACTAGCATCTTCCGAGCAGTACTTC. Its protein is CASSFTPLGLASSEQYF.

V and J are TRBV6-5 and TRBJ1-6; TRBD1 is a possible D gene (5 bases). This CDR3 has 14 amino acids. In germline, CDR1 is MNHEY, CDR2 SVGAGI. V gave up 8 bases and J gave up 6 bases, with 14 bases separating them. The CDR3 protein is CASFGGGGNSPLHF. The CDR3, as DNA: TGTGCCAGCTTCGGGGGTGGGGGTAATTCACCCCTCCACTTT.